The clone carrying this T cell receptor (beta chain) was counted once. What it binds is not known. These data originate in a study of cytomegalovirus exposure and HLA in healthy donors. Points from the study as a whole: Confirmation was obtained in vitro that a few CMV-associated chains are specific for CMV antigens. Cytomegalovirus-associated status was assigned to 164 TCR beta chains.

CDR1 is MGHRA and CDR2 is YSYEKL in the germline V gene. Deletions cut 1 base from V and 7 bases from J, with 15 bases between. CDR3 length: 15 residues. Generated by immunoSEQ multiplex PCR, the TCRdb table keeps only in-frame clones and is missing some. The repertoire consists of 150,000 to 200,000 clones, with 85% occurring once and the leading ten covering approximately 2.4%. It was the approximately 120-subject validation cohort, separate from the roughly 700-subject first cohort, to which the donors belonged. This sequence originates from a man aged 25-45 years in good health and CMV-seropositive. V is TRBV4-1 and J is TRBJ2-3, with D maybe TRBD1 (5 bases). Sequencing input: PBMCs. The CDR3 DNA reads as TGCGCCAGCAGCCAAGTCAGGGCCCCTTACAATACGCAGTATTTT. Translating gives CASSQVRAPYNTQYF.